The present entry profiles one T cell receptor (beta chain) with its context. Only in-frame clones appear in the TCRdb table, and some are missing; sequencing was by immunoSEQ multiplex PCR. The profile covers 250,000 or so clones, with approximately 83% appearing a single time and around 3.7% taken by the ten largest. Participants came from some 26 US areas, aged roughly 18 to 95 years. Donors in Cohort 3 counted as recovered after two negative PCRs, clearance, or symptom resolution. V was trimmed by 7 bases and J by 8 bases, leaving 11 bases between them. Germline CDR1 SQVTM, CDR2 ANQGSEA. The CDR3 sequence is 11 residues long. The data were obtained in a study of blood T cell repertoires in COVID-19. Study summary: Whether acute or convalescent, the COVID-19 samples came from the United States, Italy and Spain. PBMCs, B-cell-depleted T cells, or T cells were the source of the cDNA or gDNA that made up the material.

This TCR was recovered from a man aged 45-60 years who had recovered from COVID-19. The chain couples TRBV29-1 to TRBJ1-4; D is unclear. What was sequenced was PBMCs or T cells enriched from blood (not recorded which). The CDR3 DNA follows: TGCAGCGCCCCTGGGGAGGAAAAACTGTTTTTT. It yields the protein CSAPGEEKLFF.